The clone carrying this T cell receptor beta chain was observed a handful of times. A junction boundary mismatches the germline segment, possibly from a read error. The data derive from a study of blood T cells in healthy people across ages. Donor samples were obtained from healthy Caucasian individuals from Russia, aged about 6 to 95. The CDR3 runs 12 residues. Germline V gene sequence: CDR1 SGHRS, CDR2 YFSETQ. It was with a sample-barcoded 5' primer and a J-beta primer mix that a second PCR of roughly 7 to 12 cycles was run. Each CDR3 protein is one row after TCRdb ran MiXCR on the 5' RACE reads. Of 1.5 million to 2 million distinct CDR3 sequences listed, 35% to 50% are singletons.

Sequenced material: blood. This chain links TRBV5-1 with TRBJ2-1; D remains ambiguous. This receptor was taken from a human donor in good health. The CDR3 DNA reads TGCGCCAGCGGCTTGGCCGGCCATGAGCAGTTCTTC. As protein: CASGLAGHEQFF.